Reported below is one T cell receptor (beta chain). The CDR3 has 12 amino acids. V lost 8 bases and J 1 base, leaving 7 bases between the germline ends. Germline V gene sequence: CDR1 SGHTA, CDR2 FQGTGA. This sample is drawn from a study of shared clonotypes between healthy human individuals. The method was immunoSEQ multiplex PCR; TCRdb's version includes in-frame clones alone and lacks a portion of them. The table lists 2 million to 2.5 million clones, about 94% of them singletons, with roughly 0.13% in the top ten. The sequenced sample consisted of naive CD4+ T cells sorted from blood. Subset of the sample: CD45RA+ positively selected. The chain carries TRBV7-3 and TRBJ2-3, with a weak D call TRBD2 (5 bases). The receptor comes from a man aged 18 to 30 in good health. In DNA, the CDR3 is TGTGCCAGCGGAGCGGGCACAGATACGCAGTATTTT. Protein product: CASGAGTDTQYF.